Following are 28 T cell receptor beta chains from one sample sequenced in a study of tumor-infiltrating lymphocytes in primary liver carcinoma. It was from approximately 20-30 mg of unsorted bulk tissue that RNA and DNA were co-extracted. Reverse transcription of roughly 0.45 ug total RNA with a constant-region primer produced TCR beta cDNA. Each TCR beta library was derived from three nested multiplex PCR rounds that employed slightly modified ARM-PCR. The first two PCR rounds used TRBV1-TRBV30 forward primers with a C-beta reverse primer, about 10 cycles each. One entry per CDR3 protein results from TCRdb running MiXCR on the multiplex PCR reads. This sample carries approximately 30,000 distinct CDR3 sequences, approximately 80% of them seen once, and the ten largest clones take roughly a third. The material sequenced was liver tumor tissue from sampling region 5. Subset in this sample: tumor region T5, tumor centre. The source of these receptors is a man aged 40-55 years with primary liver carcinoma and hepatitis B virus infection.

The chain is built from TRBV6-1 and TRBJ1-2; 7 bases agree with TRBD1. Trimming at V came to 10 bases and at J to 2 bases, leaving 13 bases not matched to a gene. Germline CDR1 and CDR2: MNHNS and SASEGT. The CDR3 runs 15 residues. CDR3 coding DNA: TGTGCCAAGAGTGATCCTGAGACAGGGAACTATGGCTACACCTTC. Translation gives CAKSDPETGNYGYTF.

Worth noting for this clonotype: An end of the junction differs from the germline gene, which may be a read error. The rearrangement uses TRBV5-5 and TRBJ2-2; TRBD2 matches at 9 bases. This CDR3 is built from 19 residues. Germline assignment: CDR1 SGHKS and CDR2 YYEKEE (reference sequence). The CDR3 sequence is CASSLAPPSSGSWTVELFF. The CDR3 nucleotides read TGTGCCAGCAGCTTGGCTCCTCCCAGTAGCGGGAGTTGGACCGTGGAGCTGTTTTTT.

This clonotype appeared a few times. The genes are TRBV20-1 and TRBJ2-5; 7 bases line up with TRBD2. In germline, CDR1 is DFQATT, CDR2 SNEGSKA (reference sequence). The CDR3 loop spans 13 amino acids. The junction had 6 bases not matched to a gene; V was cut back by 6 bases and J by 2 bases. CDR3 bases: TGCAGTGCCACATCTAGCGGACAAGAGACCCAGTACTTC. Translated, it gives CSATSSGQETQYF.

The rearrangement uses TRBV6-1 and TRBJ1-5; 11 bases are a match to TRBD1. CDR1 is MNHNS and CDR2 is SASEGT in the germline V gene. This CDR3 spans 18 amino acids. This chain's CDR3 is CTGSGPGGRTGGDQPQHF. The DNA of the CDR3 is TGTACAGGCAGTGGCCCAGGGGGGCGGACAGGGGGCGATCAGCCCCAGCATTTT.

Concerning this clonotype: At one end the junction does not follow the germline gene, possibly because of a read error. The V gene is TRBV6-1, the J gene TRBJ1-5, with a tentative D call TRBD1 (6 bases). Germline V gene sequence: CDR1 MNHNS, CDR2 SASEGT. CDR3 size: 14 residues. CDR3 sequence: CVSSEGHSNQPQHF. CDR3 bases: TGTGTCAGCAGTGAGGGACATAGTAATCAGCCCCAGCATTTT.

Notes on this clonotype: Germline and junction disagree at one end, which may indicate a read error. The CDR3, as DNA: TGTGCCAGCAGCTTAGATTCGGAGGGCGAGCGGTACTTC. It is translated as CASSLDSEGERYF. The rearrangement joins TRBV11-2 to TRBJ2-7; D might be TRBD2 (6 bases). Germline CDR1 reads SGHAT; CDR2 reads FQNNGV. The CDR3 totals 13 residues. The whole variable domain, remainder taken from reference TRBV11-2 and TRBJ2-7, is EAGVAQSPRYKIIEKRQSVAFWCNPISGHATLYWYQQILGQGPKLLIQFQNNGVVDDSQLPKDRFSAERLKGVDSTLKIQPAKLEDSAVYLCASSLDSEGERYFGPGTRLTVT.

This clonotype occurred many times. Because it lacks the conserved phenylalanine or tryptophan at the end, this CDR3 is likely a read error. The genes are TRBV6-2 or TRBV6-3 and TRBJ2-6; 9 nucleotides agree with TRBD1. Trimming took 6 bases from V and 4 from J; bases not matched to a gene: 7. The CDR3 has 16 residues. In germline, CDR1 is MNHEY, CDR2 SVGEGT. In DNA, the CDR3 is TGTGCCAGCAGCCTGGGACAGGGTACCGGGGCCAACGTCCTGACTTCC. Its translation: CASSLGQGTGANVLTS.

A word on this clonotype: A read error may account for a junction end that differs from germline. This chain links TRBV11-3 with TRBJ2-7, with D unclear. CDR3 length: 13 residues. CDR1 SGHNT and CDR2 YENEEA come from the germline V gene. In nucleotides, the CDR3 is TGTGCCAGCAGCTTAACACCCAGCGACGAGGAGTACTTT. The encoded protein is CASSLTPSDEEYF.

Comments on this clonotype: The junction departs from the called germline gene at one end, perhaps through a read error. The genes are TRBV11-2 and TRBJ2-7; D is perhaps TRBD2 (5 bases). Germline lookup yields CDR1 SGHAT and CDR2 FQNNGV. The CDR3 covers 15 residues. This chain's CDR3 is CASSLDVGVIYEQYF. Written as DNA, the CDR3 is TGTGCCAGCAGCTTAGACGTCGGGGTTATCTACGAACAGTACTTC.

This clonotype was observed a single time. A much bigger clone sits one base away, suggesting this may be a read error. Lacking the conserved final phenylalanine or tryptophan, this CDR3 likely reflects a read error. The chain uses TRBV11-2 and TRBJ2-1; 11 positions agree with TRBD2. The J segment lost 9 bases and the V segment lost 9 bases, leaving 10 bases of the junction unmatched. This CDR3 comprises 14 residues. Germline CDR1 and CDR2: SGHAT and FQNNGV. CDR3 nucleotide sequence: TGTGCCAGTTCGACTAGCGGGACTACAATTGAGCAGTTCCTC. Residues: CASSTSGTTIEQFL.

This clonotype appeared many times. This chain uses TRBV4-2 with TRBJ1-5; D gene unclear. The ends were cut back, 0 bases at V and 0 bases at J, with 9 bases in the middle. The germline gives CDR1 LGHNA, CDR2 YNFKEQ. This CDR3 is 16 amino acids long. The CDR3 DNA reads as TGTGCCAGCAGCCAAGAGCCCGGAGTTAGCAATCAGCCCCAGCATTTT. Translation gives CASSQEPGVSNQPQHF.

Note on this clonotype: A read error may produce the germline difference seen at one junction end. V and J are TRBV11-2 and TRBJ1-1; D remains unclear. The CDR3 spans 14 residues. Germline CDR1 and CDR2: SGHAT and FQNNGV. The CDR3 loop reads CASSLTAFDTDAFF. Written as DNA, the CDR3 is TGTGCCAGTAGCTTGACGGCCTTCGACACTGACGCTTTCTTT.

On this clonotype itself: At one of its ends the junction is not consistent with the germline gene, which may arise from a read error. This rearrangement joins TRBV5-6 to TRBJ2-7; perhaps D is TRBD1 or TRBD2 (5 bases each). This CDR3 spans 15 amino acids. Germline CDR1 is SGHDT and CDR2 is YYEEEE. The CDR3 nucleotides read TGTGCCAGCAACTTGGTGTCAGTTCGGGGCTACGGGCAGTACTTC. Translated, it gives CASNLVSVRGYGQYF.

The CDR3 here is CASSSGISGTSYNEQFF. CDR3 in DNA: TGTGCCAGCAGCTCAGGGATTAGCGGGACCTCCTACAATGAGCAGTTCTTC. The rearrangement joins TRBV9 to TRBJ2-1; 8 positions agree with TRBD2. Germline V lookup: CDR1 SGDLS, CDR2 YYNGEE. Trimming removed 4 bases from V and 0 bases from J; junction bases left unmatched: 9. This CDR3 has 17 amino acids. The full variable domain, with the rest looked up from reference TRBV9 and TRBJ2-1, is DSGVTQTPKHLITATGQRVTLRCSPRSGDLSVYWYQQSLDQGLQFLIQYYNGEERAKGNILERFSAQQFPDLHSELNLSSLELGDSALYFCASSSGISGTSYNEQFFGPGTRLTVL.

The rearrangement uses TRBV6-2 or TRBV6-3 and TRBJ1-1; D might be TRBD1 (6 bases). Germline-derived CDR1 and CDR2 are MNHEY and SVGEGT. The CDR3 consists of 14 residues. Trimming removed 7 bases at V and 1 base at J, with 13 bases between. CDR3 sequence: CASKPRGWNTEAFF. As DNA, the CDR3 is TGTGCCAGCAAGCCAAGGGGGTGGAACACTGAAGCTTTCTTT.

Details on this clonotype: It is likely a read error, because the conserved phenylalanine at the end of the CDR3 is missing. The CDR3 is CASSLRAFDTEAFY. DNA for the CDR3: TGTGCTAGCAGCTTAAGGGCCTTCGACACTGAAGCTTTCTAT. The chain couples TRBV11-2 to TRBJ1-1; D remains ambiguous. CDR3 size: 14 residues. Germline V lookup: CDR1 SGHAT, CDR2 FQNNGV.

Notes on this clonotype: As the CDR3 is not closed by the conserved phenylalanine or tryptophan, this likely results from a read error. The CDR3 spells CGSSQGTRKGNEQFL. CDR3 bases: TGCGGCAGCAGCCAAGGAACCAGAAAAGGCAATGAGCAGTTCTTA. The chain joins TRBV4-3 to TRBJ2-1; D is undetermined. Per germline, CDR1 LGHNA and CDR2 YSLEER. This CDR3 is built from 15 residues.

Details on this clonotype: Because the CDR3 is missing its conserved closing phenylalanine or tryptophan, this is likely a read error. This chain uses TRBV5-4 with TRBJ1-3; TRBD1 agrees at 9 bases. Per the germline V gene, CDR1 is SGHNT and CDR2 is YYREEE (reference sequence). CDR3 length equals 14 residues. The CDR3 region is CGSSWTGAGNTIYS. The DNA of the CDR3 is TGTGGCAGCAGCTGGACAGGGGCTGGAAACACCATATATTCT.

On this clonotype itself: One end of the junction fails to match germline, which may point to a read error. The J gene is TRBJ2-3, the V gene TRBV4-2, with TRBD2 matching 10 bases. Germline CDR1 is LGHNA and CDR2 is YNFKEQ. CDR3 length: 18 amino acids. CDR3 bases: TGTGTCAGCACCCAAGTGGCGCTTCTAGCGGGAGCTACAGATACGCAGTATTTT. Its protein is CVSTQVALLAGATDTQYF.

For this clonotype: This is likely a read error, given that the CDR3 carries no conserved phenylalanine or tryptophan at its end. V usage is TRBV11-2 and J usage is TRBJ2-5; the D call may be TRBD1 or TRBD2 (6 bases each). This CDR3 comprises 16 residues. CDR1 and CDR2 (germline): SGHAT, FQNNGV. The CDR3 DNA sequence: TGTGCCAACAGCTTAGCAGCAGGGGACTCGGGGGAGACCCAGTACATC. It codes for CANSLAAGDSGETQYI.

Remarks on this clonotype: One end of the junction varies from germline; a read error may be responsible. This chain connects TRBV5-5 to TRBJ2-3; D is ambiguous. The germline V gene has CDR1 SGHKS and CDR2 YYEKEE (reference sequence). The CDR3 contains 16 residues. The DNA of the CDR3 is TGTGCCAGCAGCTCCCCTGACGGGTCGAGTACAGATATGCAGTATTTT. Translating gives CASSSPDGSSTDMQYF. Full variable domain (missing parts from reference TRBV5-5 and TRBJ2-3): DAGVTQSPTHLIKTRGQQVTLRCSPISGHKSVSWYQQVLGQGPQFIFQYYEKEERGRGNFPDRFSARQFPNYSSELNVNALLLGDSALYLCASSSPDGSSTDMQYFGPGTRLTVL.

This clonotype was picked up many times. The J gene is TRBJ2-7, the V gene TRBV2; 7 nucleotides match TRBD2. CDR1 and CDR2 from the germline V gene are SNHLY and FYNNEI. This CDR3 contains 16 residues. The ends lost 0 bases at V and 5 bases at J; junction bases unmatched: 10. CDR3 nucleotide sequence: TGTGCCAGCAGTGAAGCCCCAGCGGGATCCCGCCACGAGCAGTACTTC. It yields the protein CASSEAPAGSRHEQYF.

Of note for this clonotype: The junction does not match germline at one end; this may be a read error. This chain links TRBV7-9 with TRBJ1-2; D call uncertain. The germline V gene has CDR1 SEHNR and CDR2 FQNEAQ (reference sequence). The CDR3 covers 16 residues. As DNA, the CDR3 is TGTACCAGCAGCCCCGAGGGCAAGCTGTCCAAGTATGGCTACACCTTC. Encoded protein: CTSSPEGKLSKYGYTF. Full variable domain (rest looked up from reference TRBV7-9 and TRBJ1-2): DTGVSQNPRHKITKRGQNVTFRCDPISEHNRLYWYRQTLGQGPEFLTYFQNEAQLEKSRLLSDRFSAERPKGSFSTLEIQRTEQGDSAMYLCTSSPEGKLSKYGYTFGSGTRLTVV.

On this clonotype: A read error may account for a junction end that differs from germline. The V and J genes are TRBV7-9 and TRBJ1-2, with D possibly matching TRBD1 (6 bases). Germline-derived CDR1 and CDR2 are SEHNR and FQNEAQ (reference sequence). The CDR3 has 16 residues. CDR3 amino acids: CASSPGGMLSQYGHTF. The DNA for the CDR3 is TGTGCCAGCAGCCCCGGGGGCATGCTGTCCCAGTATGGCCACACCTTC.

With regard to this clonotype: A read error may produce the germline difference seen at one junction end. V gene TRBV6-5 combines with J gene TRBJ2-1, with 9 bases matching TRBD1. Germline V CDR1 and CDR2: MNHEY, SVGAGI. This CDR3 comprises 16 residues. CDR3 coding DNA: TGTGCTAGCAGTTACTCGACAGGGGGTCCGATAAATGAGCGGTTCTTC. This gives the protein CASSYSTGGPINERFF.

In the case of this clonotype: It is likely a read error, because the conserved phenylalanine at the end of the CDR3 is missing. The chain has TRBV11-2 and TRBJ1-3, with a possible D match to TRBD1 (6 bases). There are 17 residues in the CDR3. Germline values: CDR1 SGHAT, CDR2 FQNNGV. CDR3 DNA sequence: TGTGCAAGCAGCATAGTTGGCCCGAGGACAGTAGGAGACACCATATATTCT. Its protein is CASSIVGPRTVGDTIYS.

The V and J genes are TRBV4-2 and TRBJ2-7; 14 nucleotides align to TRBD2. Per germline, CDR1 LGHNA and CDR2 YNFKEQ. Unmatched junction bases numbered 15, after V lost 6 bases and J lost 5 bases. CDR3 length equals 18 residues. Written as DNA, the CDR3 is TGTGCCAGCAGTGCAAAACCGGGACTAGCGGGAGAACCACACGAGCAGTACTTC. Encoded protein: CASSAKPGLAGEPHEQYF.

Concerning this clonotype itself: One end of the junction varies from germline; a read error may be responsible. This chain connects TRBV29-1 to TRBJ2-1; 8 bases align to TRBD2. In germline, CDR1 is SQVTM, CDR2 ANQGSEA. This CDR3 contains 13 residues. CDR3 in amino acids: CSLQGLGDNEQCF. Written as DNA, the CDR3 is TGCAGCCTACAGGGACTAGGAGACAATGAGCAGTGTTTC.